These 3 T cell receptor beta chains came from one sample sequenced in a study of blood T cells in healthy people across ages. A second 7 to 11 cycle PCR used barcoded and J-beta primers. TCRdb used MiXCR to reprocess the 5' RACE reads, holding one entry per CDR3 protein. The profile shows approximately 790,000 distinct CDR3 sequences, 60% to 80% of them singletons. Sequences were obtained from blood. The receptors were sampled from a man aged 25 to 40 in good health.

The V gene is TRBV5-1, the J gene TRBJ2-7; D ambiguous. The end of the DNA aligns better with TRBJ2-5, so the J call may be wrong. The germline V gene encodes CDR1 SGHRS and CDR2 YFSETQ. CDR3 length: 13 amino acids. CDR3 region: CASSFQQSETQYF. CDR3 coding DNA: TGCGCCAGCAGCTTCCAGCAGAGTGAGACCCAGTACTTC.

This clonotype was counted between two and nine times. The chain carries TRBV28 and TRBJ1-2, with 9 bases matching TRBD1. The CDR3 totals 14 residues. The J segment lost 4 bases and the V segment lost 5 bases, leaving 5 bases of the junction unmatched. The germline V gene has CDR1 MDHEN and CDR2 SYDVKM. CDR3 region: CASSPPGQGYGYTF. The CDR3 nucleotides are TGTGCCAGCAGTCCTCCGGGACAGGGCTATGGCTACACCTTC.

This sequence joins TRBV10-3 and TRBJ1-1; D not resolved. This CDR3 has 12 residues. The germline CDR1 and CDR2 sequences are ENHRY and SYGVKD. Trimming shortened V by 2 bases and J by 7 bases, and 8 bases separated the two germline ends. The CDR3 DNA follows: TGTGCCATCAGTGAGCTTCGGAATGAAGCTTTCTTT. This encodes CAISELRNEAFF.